The T cell receptor beta chain described here comes from a study of shared clonotypes between healthy human individuals. Regarding the study as a whole: Exclusively blood specimens were collected; tissue repertoires likely differ.

The table lists this clone with a few counts. Antigen specificity is unknown. CDR3 length: 15 amino acids. The V gene's germline CDR1 is MNHEY and CDR2 SVGAGI. The trim removed 2 bases at V and 7 bases at J, leaving 7 bases unmatched. An assay was performed, and its level was deep. Only in-frame clones appear in the TCRdb table, and some are missing; sequencing was by immunoSEQ multiplex PCR. The sample has about 2.5 million clones; around 90% are singletons. This TCR was recovered from a young man in good health. Some clones in this sample may be carry-over from other donors' samples. J is TRBJ1-5 and V is TRBV6-5; 8 bases are a match to TRBD1. Sequenced sample: naive CD4+ T cells from PBMCs. Subset: CD45RA+ positively selected. CDR3 sequence reads: CASSYRGQGVQPQHF. The DNA for the CDR3 is TGTGCCAGCAGTTACCGTGGACAGGGCGTCCAGCCCCAGCATTTT.